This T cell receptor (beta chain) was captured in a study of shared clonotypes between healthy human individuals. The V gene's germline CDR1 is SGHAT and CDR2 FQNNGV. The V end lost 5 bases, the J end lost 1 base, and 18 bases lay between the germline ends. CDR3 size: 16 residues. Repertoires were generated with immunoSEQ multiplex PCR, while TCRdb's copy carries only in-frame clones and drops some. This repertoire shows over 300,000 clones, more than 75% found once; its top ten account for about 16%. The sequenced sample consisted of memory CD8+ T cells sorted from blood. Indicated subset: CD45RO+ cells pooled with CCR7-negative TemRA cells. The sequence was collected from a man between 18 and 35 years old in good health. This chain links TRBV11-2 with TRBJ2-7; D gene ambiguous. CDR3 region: CASSPNTGTLSYEQYF. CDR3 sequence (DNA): TGTGCCAGCAGCCCGAACACGGGTACCCTATCCTACGAGCAGTACTTC.